This is a list of T cell receptor beta chains from one sample in a study of blood T cell repertoires in COVID-19. Generated by immunoSEQ multiplex PCR, the TCRdb table keeps only in-frame clones and is missing some. The sample comprises around 110,000 clones, about 70% of which are singletons, and roughly 0.86% rests with the top ten. Sample: peripheral blood. The receptors derive from a human donor with acute or convalescent COVID-19. The donor label of this sample is uncertain. The CDR3 runs from the conserved cysteine through the conserved F or W. A D gene is named only where the DNA matches it firmly. Clone size is not always given. Where it is, it says once, few, many or a class for expanded clones.

j_call clone_size d_call v_call cdr3_nt cdr3_aa
TRBJ2-2 few TRBD1 TRBV9 TGTGCCAGCAGCGTAAACAGGGGGCGAACCGGGGAGCTGTTTTTT CASSVNRGRTGELFF
TRBJ1-2 - TRBD1 TRBV7-9 TGTGCCAGCAGCCTCACAGGGGAGGCTAACTATGGCTACACCTTC CASSLTGEANYGYTF
TRBJ1-2 - - TRBV18 TGTGCCAGCTCACCTAAAGCAAGCCCGGGACCGGCGGGGGGCTACACCTTC CASSPKASPGPAGGYTF
TRBJ2-1 - - TRBV18 TGTGCCAGCTCTCATGGTCCGGAGAATGAGCAGTTCTTC CASSHGPENEQFF
TRBJ2-7 - TRBD2 TRBV5-1 TGCGCCAGCAGCACTTGGGGACTAGCGGGGGGGCTCGAGCAGTACTTC CASSTWGLAGGLEQYF
TRBJ1-4 - TRBD1 TRBV4-2 TGTGCCAGCAGCCACCTCGGACAGGCAACTAATGAAAAACTGTTTTTT CASSHLGQATNEKLFF
TRBJ1-3 - - TRBV11-3 TGTGCCAGCAGCTTAGGAGGTTCTGGAAACACCATATATTTT CASSLGGSGNTIYF
TRBJ2-3 - - TRBV27 TGTGCCAGCAGTTTATTCTATAATGGAGGAGGCAATACGCAGTATTTT CASSLFYNGGGNTQYF
TRBJ2-4 - TRBD1 TRBV11-3 TGTGCCAGCAGCCAGACAGGGGTGGGAATTCAGTACTTC CASSQTGVGIQYF
TRBJ1-2 - - TRBV5-4 TGTGCCAGCAGCTTGGCTAGCGGGGGGGACTATGGCTACACCTTC CASSLASGGDYGYTF
TRBJ2-1 - TRBD2 TRBV7-2 TGTGCCAGCAGCTCGAAGCGGGGGGGTCCCAATGAGCAGTTCTTC CASSSKRGGPNEQFF
TRBJ2-7 - TRBD1 TRBV15 TGTGCCACCAGAGGGACAGGGACCTACGAGCAGTACTTC CATRGTGTYEQYF
TRBJ1-2 - TRBD1 TRBV6-5 TGTGCCAGCAGTTCGGACAGGGTATACTATGGCTACACCTTC CASSSDRVYYGYTF
TRBJ2-5 - - TRBV12-5 TGTGCTAGTGGTTTGGAGACCTGGGAGGGGGGGACCCAGTACTTC CASGLETWEGGTQYF
TRBJ1-1 - - TRBV7-6 TGTGCCAGCAGGGATTTGCGGGGGACCGACACTGAAGCTTTCTTT CASRDLRGTDTEAFF
TRBJ2-5 - TRBD1 TRBV6-5 TGTGCCAGCAGCATGGACAGGGGGTACCAAGAGACCCAGTACTTC CASSMDRGYQETQYF
TRBJ1-1 - - TRBV7-3 TGTGCCAGCAGCATTAAAAGAGGAACTGAAGCTTTCTTT CASSIKRGTEAFF
TRBJ2-5 few TRBD2 TRBV7-2 TGTGCCAGCAGCTCTATAGCGGGGGAAGAGACCCAGTACTTC CASSSIAGEETQYF
TRBJ1-1 - - TRBV15 TGTGCCACCAGCAGAGATGTGGGGGAGGGGGCTGAAGCTTTCTTT CATSRDVGEGAEAFF
TRBJ2-1 many - TRBV29-1 TGCAGCGTGAACTCCCAGGGGATTGAGCAGTTCTTC CSVNSQGIEQFF
TRBJ2-7 few - TRBV27 TGTGCCAGTACCCCACTCTCGGGAAGCTCCTACGAGCAGTACTTC CASTPLSGSSYEQYF
TRBJ1-4 few TRBD1 TRBV20-1 TGCAGTGCTAGTAGGGCAGGGGGCTTTGAAAAACTGTTTTTT CSASRAGGFEKLFF
TRBJ1-3 few - TRBV19 TGTGCCACCGGCCCGGCAGGGGCTATTGGAAACACCATATATTTT CATGPAGAIGNTIYF
TRBJ2-3 - - TRBV5-1 TGCGCCAGCAGAGAGGGCTATACGCAGTATTTT CASREGYTQYF
TRBJ1-2 - - TRBV5-6 TGTGCCAGCAGTTCCAACCAGGGTGCCGCCTATGGCTACACCTTC CASSSNQGAAYGYTF
TRBJ1-1 - - TRBV5-6 TGTGCCAGCAGCTTGGCCGGACAGCTGAACACTGAAGCTTTCTTT CASSLAGQLNTEAFF